This T cell receptor (beta chain) was recorded in a study of blood T cells in healthy people across ages. The use of a sample-barcoded 5' primer and a J-beta primer mix characterized a second PCR of roughly 6 to 11 cycles. TCRdb fed the 5' RACE reads into MiXCR, producing one record per CDR3 protein. The sample lists 900,000 to 950,000 distinct CDR3 sequences, almost 30% seen once, with approximately 10% in the top ten. Germline-derived CDR1 and CDR2 are DFQATT and SNEGSKA (reference sequence). Trimming stripped 3 bases from V and 1 base from J, with 16 bases between. The CDR3 length is 16 residues. The data also belong to a second study, concerning T cells of mothers and their children.

The chain combines TRBV20-1 with TRBJ1-5; possibly TRBD1 for D (6 bases). The sample taken for sequencing was blood. The receptor was isolated from a middle-aged woman in good health. DNA for the CDR3: TGCAGTGCTAGCGAGCCAGGGGAGTTAAGCAATCAGCCCCAGCATTTT. This encodes CSASEPGELSNQPQHF.